The 4 T cell receptor beta chains presented below share a single source sample, sequenced in a study of CD8 T cells in Susac syndrome. Roughly 0.45 to 1 ug RNA was reverse transcribed with random hexamers. MiXCR, applied by TCRdb to the immunoSEQ multiplex PCR reads, yields one record per CDR3 protein. The sample shows 100,000 to 150,000 distinct CDR3 sequences, about 93% of them seen only once. The material sequenced was CD4+ T cells from PBMCs. Receptor source: a human donor in good health.

This chain joins TRBV4-3 and TRBJ2-5; TRBD2 matches 7 bases. Germline CDR1 reads LGHNA; CDR2 reads YSLEER. This CDR3 has 14 amino acids. The J segment lost 4 bases and the V segment lost 4 bases, leaving 6 bases of the junction unmatched. The CDR3 DNA follows: TGCGCCAGCAGCCGCGGGAGTGGGGCAGAGACCCAGTACTTC. It specifies CASSRGSGAETQYF.

The V and J genes are TRBV19 and TRBJ2-7; 9 bases line up with TRBD2. This CDR3 contains 15 residues. Trimming cost V 4 bases and J 3 bases; bases outside gene matches: 7. CDR1 is LNHDA, CDR2 SQIVND, per germline (reference sequence). CDR3 coding DNA: TGTGCCAGTAGTACGCGACTAGCGGAACACTACGAGCAGTACTTC. This codes for CASSTRLAEHYEQYF.

This clonotype was recorded a few times. The chain links TRBV5-1 to TRBJ2-1; 13 bases agree with TRBD2. Germline trimming cut 4 bases from V and 7 bases from J; bases unmatched to any gene: 14. The CDR3 is 18 residues long. Germline V CDR1 and CDR2: SGHRS, YFSETQ. This CDR3 reads CASSMAVLGTSGNNEQFF. For the CDR3, the DNA is TGCGCCAGCAGCATGGCGGTCCTAGGGACTAGCGGGAATAATGAGCAGTTCTTC.

This clonotype was found once. The rearrangement joins TRBV14 to TRBJ1-1; tentative D call: TRBD1 (5 bases). V lost 4 bases, J lost 1 base, and 10 bases lay in between. The CDR3 runs to 14 residues. The germline V gene has CDR1 SGHDN and CDR2 FVKESK. The CDR3 spells CASSLIGGNTEAFF. The CDR3 DNA reads as TGTGCCAGCAGCCTAATCGGGGGGAACACTGAAGCTTTCTTT.